Listed below are T cell receptor beta chains from one sample, sequenced in a study of blood T cell repertoires in COVID-19. The protocol was immunoSEQ multiplex PCR, while the TCRdb copy is restricted to in-frame clones and leaves out a portion. The sample holds over 200,000 clones, around 85% seen once. The sequencing sample was made of PBMCs or T cells enriched from blood (not recorded which). These receptors were collected from a man aged 35-49 years who had recovered from COVID-19. The CDR3 runs from the conserved cysteine through the conserved F or W. The order of the fields is J gene, D gene, V gene, clone size, CDR3 DNA, CDR3 protein. D genes are given only for firm matches. Expanded clones get a size class; other rows say once, few or many, or leave the size out.

J gene: TRBJ2-7
D gene: NA
V gene: TRBV5-4
clone size: NA
CDR3 DNA: TGTGCCAGCAGCTTGGGAGCGTTGAACTACGAGCAGTACTTC
CDR3 protein: CASSLGALNYEQYF

J gene: TRBJ2-1
D gene: NA
V gene: TRBV19
clone size: NA
CDR3 DNA: TGTGCCAGTAGTATAGCCCGTAACAATGAGCAGTTCTTC
CDR3 protein: CASSIARNNEQFF

J gene: TRBJ2-3
D gene: NA
V gene: TRBV7-8
clone size: NA
CDR3 DNA: TGTGCCAGCAGCTTCCTTAGCGGCCCCAGCACAGATACGCAGTATTTT
CDR3 protein: CASSFLSGPSTDTQYF

J gene: TRBJ1-2
D gene: NA
V gene: TRBV25-1
clone size: NA
CDR3 DNA: TGTGCCAGCATCTCTAGTTCGGAGGACTATGGCTACACCTTC
CDR3 protein: CASISSSEDYGYTF

J gene: TRBJ2-7
D gene: TRBD2
V gene: TRBV2
clone size: few
CDR3 DNA: TGTGCCAGCAGCCGAGGTCCTTCCTCTAGCGGGAACCCCTACGAGCAGTACTTC
CDR3 protein: CASSRGPSSSGNPYEQYF

J gene: TRBJ2-1
D gene: TRBD2
V gene: TRBV13
clone size: NA
CDR3 DNA: TGTGCCAGCAGCACCACCTCTAGCGGGAGGAACAATGAGCAGTTCTTC
CDR3 protein: CASSTTSSGRNNEQFF

J gene: TRBJ2-7
D gene: TRBD2
V gene: TRBV3-1/TRBV3-2
clone size: NA
CDR3 DNA: TGTGCCAGCAGCCAAGATGGTACTAGCGGGTTTTACGAGCAGTACTTC
CDR3 protein: CASSQDGTSGFYEQYF

J gene: TRBJ2-3
D gene: NA
V gene: TRBV6-5
clone size: once
CDR3 DNA: TGTGCCAGCAGTTACGGTAGCGGAGCCCCAGATACGCAGTATTTT
CDR3 protein: CASSYGSGAPDTQYF

J gene: TRBJ1-1
D gene: NA
V gene: TRBV27
clone size: NA
CDR3 DNA: TGTGCCAGCAGCAACCGGGGGGGGACTGAAGCTTTCTTT
CDR3 protein: CASSNRGGTEAFF

J gene: TRBJ2-1
D gene: TRBD2
V gene: TRBV25-1
clone size: NA
CDR3 DNA: TGTGCCAGCAGTGAAAGGAGCGGGATGCGAAATGAGCAGTTCTTC
CDR3 protein: CASSERSGMRNEQFF

J gene: TRBJ1-3
D gene: NA
V gene: TRBV6-1
clone size: NA
CDR3 DNA: TGTGCCAGCAGTGAACCAGTCTCTGGAAACACCATATATTTT
CDR3 protein: CASSEPVSGNTIYF

J gene: TRBJ2-7
D gene: NA
V gene: TRBV15
clone size: NA
CDR3 DNA: TGTGCCACCAGCAGAGATTCAGGCTACGAGCAGTACTTC
CDR3 protein: CATSRDSGYEQYF

J gene: TRBJ2-3
D gene: TRBD2
V gene: TRBV7-8
clone size: NA
CDR3 DNA: TGTGCCAGCAGCCCAAGACCGCCTCGACTAGCCGTCACAGATACGCAGTATTTT
CDR3 protein: CASSPRPPRLAVTDTQYF

J gene: TRBJ2-7
D gene: NA
V gene: TRBV21-1
clone size: NA
CDR3 DNA: TGTGCCAGCAGCTTTCCCCTACGGGGTCCCTACGAGCAGTACTTC
CDR3 protein: CASSFPLRGPYEQYF

J gene: TRBJ2-7
D gene: NA
V gene: TRBV19
clone size: NA
CDR3 DNA: TGTGCCAGTAGTTTGGAAGGGCGGGTGTACGAGCAGTACTTC
CDR3 protein: CASSLEGRVYEQYF

J gene: TRBJ1-2
D gene: NA
V gene: TRBV14
clone size: NA
CDR3 DNA: TGTGCCAGCAGCTTAAATTCAGGGGTCGGTGGCTACACCTTC
CDR3 protein: CASSLNSGVGGYTF

J gene: TRBJ1-2
D gene: NA
V gene: TRBV7-2
clone size: NA
CDR3 DNA: TGTGCCAGCGGCTCCTTGGGGCCCTATGGCTACACCTTC
CDR3 protein: CASGSLGPYGYTF

J gene: TRBJ1-5
D gene: TRBD1
V gene: TRBV6-5
clone size: many
CDR3 DNA: TGTGCCAGCATACAGGGGATAGCGGGCAATCAGCCCCAGCATTTT
CDR3 protein: CASIQGIAGNQPQHF

J gene: TRBJ2-1
D gene: TRBD2
V gene: TRBV18
clone size: NA
CDR3 DNA: TGTGCCAGCTCACCAGGGACTAGCGGGATTTCTGAGCAGTTCTTC
CDR3 protein: CASSPGTSGISEQFF

J gene: TRBJ2-1
D gene: TRBD2
V gene: TRBV30
clone size: NA
CDR3 DNA: TGTGCCTGGATGTTCCGGGGGGATGAGCAGTTCTTC
CDR3 protein: CAWMFRGDEQFF

J gene: TRBJ2-1
D gene: TRBD2
V gene: TRBV24-1
clone size: NA
CDR3 DNA: TGTGCCACCAGTGATTTGTCACCGACTAGCGGGAGCGTCTATGAGCAGTTCTTC
CDR3 protein: CATSDLSPTSGSVYEQFF

J gene: TRBJ2-2
D gene: TRBD2
V gene: TRBV4-1
clone size: NA
CDR3 DNA: TGCGCCAGCAGCCCCTTGGGAGGGAGGAGACGGAACACCGGGGAGCTGTTTTTT
CDR3 protein: CASSPLGGRRRNTGELFF

J gene: TRBJ2-7
D gene: NA
V gene: TRBV27
clone size: many
CDR3 DNA: TGTGCCCCAAGACAGCCCACGAATTTC
CDR3 protein: CAPRQPTNF

J gene: TRBJ1-5
D gene: TRBD1
V gene: TRBV19
clone size: NA
CDR3 DNA: TGTGCCAGTACTTGGGCCCGGGACAGGGGGCAGCCCCAGCATTTT
CDR3 protein: CASTWARDRGQPQHF

J gene: TRBJ2-3
D gene: NA
V gene: TRBV7-9
clone size: NA
CDR3 DNA: TGTGCCAGCGTCCGGGATGGGCACACAGATACGCAGTATTTT
CDR3 protein: CASVRDGHTDTQYF

J gene: TRBJ1-3
D gene: NA
V gene: TRBV3-1/TRBV3-2
clone size: NA
CDR3 DNA: TGTGCCAGCAGCCAAGGGGTTCAGGGTGGCGGAAACACCATATATTTT
CDR3 protein: CASSQGVQGGGNTIYF

J gene: TRBJ2-3
D gene: TRBD2
V gene: TRBV7-9
clone size: NA
CDR3 DNA: TGTGCCAGCAGCTCGGGACTAGCGGGAGCGTGGGATACGCAGTATTTT
CDR3 protein: CASSSGLAGAWDTQYF

J gene: TRBJ1-1
D gene: NA
V gene: TRBV7-2
clone size: few
CDR3 DNA: TGTGCCAGCAGCTTAGATAAGAGGACTGAAGCTTTCTTT
CDR3 protein: CASSLDKRTEAFF

J gene: TRBJ2-7
D gene: TRBD1
V gene: TRBV19
clone size: NA
CDR3 DNA: TGTGCCAGTAGTAGACAGGGAACCGCCTACGAGCAGTACTTC
CDR3 protein: CASSRQGTAYEQYF

J gene: TRBJ2-7
D gene: TRBD1
V gene: TRBV7-9
clone size: NA
CDR3 DNA: TGTGCCAGCAGTGGAGGGACAGGGAACTACGAGCAGTACTTC
CDR3 protein: CASSGGTGNYEQYF

J gene: TRBJ1-3
D gene: NA
V gene: TRBV19
clone size: NA
CDR3 DNA: TGTGCCACCTGGGTAGGGGCTGGAAACACCATATATTTT
CDR3 protein: CATWVGAGNTIYF

J gene: TRBJ2-6
D gene: NA
V gene: TRBV4-3
clone size: NA
CDR3 DNA: TGCGCCAGCAGCCAGAGTGGGACACCAGTCTCTGGGGCCAACGTCCTGACTTTC
CDR3 protein: CASSQSGTPVSGANVLTF

J gene: TRBJ2-7
D gene: NA
V gene: TRBV4-1
clone size: NA
CDR3 DNA: TGCGCCAGCAGCCAGGCTGAGGGACTTTACTACGAGCAGTACTTC
CDR3 protein: CASSQAEGLYYEQYF

J gene: TRBJ1-5
D gene: NA
V gene: TRBV28
clone size: NA
CDR3 DNA: TGTGCCAGCAGTTTCGAGGGTCGGCCCCAGCATTTT
CDR3 protein: CASSFEGRPQHF

J gene: TRBJ1-1
D gene: NA
V gene: TRBV9
clone size: NA
CDR3 DNA: TGTGCCAGCAGCGGACGACGGGGGGGCACTGAAGCTTTCTTT
CDR3 protein: CASSGRRGGTEAFF

J gene: TRBJ1-1
D gene: TRBD1
V gene: TRBV4-1
clone size: NA
CDR3 DNA: TGCGCCAGCAGCCAGCGGACAGGGGGCGAGCGGTGGGGTGGCACTGAAGCTTTCTTT
CDR3 protein: CASSQRTGGERWGGTEAFF

J gene: TRBJ1-2
D gene: TRBD1
V gene: TRBV6-5
clone size: NA
CDR3 DNA: TGTGCCAGCAGTTATCGGACAGGTTCCTATGGCTACACCTTC
CDR3 protein: CASSYRTGSYGYTF

J gene: TRBJ1-1
D gene: TRBD1
V gene: TRBV11-1
clone size: NA
CDR3 DNA: TGTGCCAGCAGCTGGACAGGGGGTAGAACTGAAGCTTTCTTT
CDR3 protein: CASSWTGGRTEAFF

J gene: TRBJ1-1
D gene: NA
V gene: TRBV5-6
clone size: NA
CDR3 DNA: TGTGCCAGCAACCAGGAACTTATGAACACTGAAGCTTTCTTT
CDR3 protein: CASNQELMNTEAFF

J gene: TRBJ1-5
D gene: TRBD1
V gene: TRBV13
clone size: NA
CDR3 DNA: TGTGCCAGCAGCTTAGAGGGACAGGGAGGTTCGCGCAATCAGCCCCAGCATTTT
CDR3 protein: CASSLEGQGGSRNQPQHF

J gene: TRBJ1-1
D gene: TRBD1
V gene: TRBV28
clone size: NA
CDR3 DNA: TGTGCCAGCAGAAGGACAGGGGGCTACACTGAAGCTTTCTTT
CDR3 protein: CASRRTGGYTEAFF

J gene: TRBJ1-2
D gene: TRBD1
V gene: TRBV6-5
clone size: NA
CDR3 DNA: TGTGCCAGCAGCGGGACAGGGTATGGCTACACCTTC
CDR3 protein: CASSGTGYGYTF

J gene: TRBJ1-6
D gene: TRBD1
V gene: TRBV5-5
clone size: NA
CDR3 DNA: TGTGCCAGCACCCATCTGGGACAGGGATTAAATTCACCCCTCCACTTT
CDR3 protein: CASTHLGQGLNSPLHF

J gene: TRBJ2-7
D gene: NA
V gene: TRBV4-1
clone size: NA
CDR3 DNA: TGCGCCAGCAGCCAAGCGCCCACAGGGACCTACGAGCAGTACTTC
CDR3 protein: CASSQAPTGTYEQYF

J gene: TRBJ1-5
D gene: TRBD1
V gene: TRBV10-3
clone size: NA
CDR3 DNA: TGTGCCATCAGAGGGACAGGGGAAAATCAGCCCCAGCATTTT
CDR3 protein: CAIRGTGENQPQHF

J gene: TRBJ2-2
D gene: NA
V gene: TRBV5-1
clone size: once
CDR3 DNA: TGCGCCAGCAGCTTGGCGCAGGCGAACACCGGGGAGCTGTTTTTT
CDR3 protein: CASSLAQANTGELFF

J gene: TRBJ2-7
D gene: TRBD2
V gene: TRBV19
clone size: NA
CDR3 DNA: TGTGCCAGTAGTTGGCGAACTAGCGGGAGCTCCTACGAGCAGTACTTC
CDR3 protein: CASSWRTSGSSYEQYF

J gene: TRBJ2-7
D gene: NA
V gene: TRBV27
clone size: NA
CDR3 DNA: TGTGCCAGCAGGCCCCCCAGGCAGGGTACCGACGAGCAGTACTTC
CDR3 protein: CASRPPRQGTDEQYF

J gene: TRBJ2-1
D gene: TRBD2
V gene: TRBV7-3
clone size: NA
CDR3 DNA: TGTGCCAGCAGCCTAGGGACTAGCGGCTTGCAGTTCTTC
CDR3 protein: CASSLGTSGLQFF

J gene: TRBJ2-1
D gene: TRBD2
V gene: TRBV5-6
clone size: NA
CDR3 DNA: TGTGCCAGCAGCTTAGACGGGAGGGCCTCCTACAATGAGCAGTTCTTC
CDR3 protein: CASSLDGRASYNEQFF

J gene: TRBJ2-3
D gene: TRBD2
V gene: TRBV28
clone size: once
CDR3 DNA: TGTGCCAGCAGCCGGACTAGCGGGAGACTAGCTAGCACAGATACGCAGTATTTT
CDR3 protein: CASSRTSGRLASTDTQYF

J gene: TRBJ2-7
D gene: TRBD2
V gene: TRBV7-2
clone size: few
CDR3 DNA: TGTGCCAGCAGCTCCCGCGGGGGGGTAGGGAATTCCTACGAGCAGTACTTC
CDR3 protein: CASSSRGGVGNSYEQYF

J gene: TRBJ2-1
D gene: NA
V gene: TRBV19
clone size: NA
CDR3 DNA: TGTGCCAGTAGTATCGGCGCGTTGCGGGTGAGCTCCTACAATGAGCAGTTCTTC
CDR3 protein: CASSIGALRVSSYNEQFF